One and the same sample provided the 10 T cell receptor beta chains below, sequenced in a study of T cell clonality in common variable immunodeficiency. Their antigen targets remain unknown. Some clones are missing from TCRdb's copy, which holds only in-frame ones; the method was immunoSEQ multiplex PCR. The data show around 42,000 clones, none appearing only once, with under 6.5% held by the ten largest. Study-level results: Reportedly, TCR beta sequences from common variable immunodeficiency showed fewer deletions and N-nucleotide insertions.

Sequencing input: peripheral blood mononuclear cells. These receptors all come from a human donor with common variable immunodeficiency.

In this sample, this clone turned up a few times. From the germline J gene comes the end of the CDR3, since the read stops 3 residues before it. V gene TRBV7-9 combines with J gene TRBJ2-5; 7 nucleotides align to TRBD1. With 2 bases clipped from V and 7 bases from J, the junction kept 7 bases outside the gene matches. In germline, CDR1 is SEHNR, CDR2 FQNEAQ (reference sequence). CDR3 length: 14 residues. The part of the CDR3 DNA that was read is TGTGCCAGCAGCTTAACGAGGACAGGCGCGACC. Amino acid sequence: CASSLTRTGAT. The full CDR3 is CASSLTRTGATQYF.

This clone has just a few counts. Read coverage stops 3 residues before the CDR3 terminus; the germline J gene supplies the remainder. The chain recombines TRBV2 with TRBJ1-4; perhaps TRBD1 as D (5 bases). This CDR3 has 15 amino acids. The germline V gene has CDR1 SNHLY and CDR2 FYNNEI. Trimming took off 7 bases at V and 5 bases at J, with 17 bases between the two ends. CDR3 DNA, as far as it was read: TGTGCCAGCACCCTCGGGGGTCCCCTGAATGAAAAA. Translation gives CASTLGGPLNEK. The complete CDR3 sequence is CASTLGGPLNEKLFF. Supplemented by reference TRBV2 and TRBJ1-4, the full variable domain reads EPEVTQTPSHQVTQMGQEVILRCVPISNHLYFYWYRQILGQKVEFLVSFYNNEISEKSEIFDDQFSVERPDGSNFTLKIRSTKLEDSAMYFCASTLGGPLNEKLFFGSGTQLSVL.

The table lists this clone with many counts. Read coverage stops 3 residues before the CDR3 terminus; the germline J gene supplies the remainder. The gene calls are TRBV2 and TRBJ2-4; D call uncertain. Trimming removed 4 bases from V and 3 bases from J, with 10 bases in between. The CDR3 contains 14 residues. CDR1 and CDR2 (germline): SNHLY, FYNNEI. CDR3 loop: CASSAQVVKNIQYF. The CDR3 DNA, read in part, is TGTGCCAGCAGTGCCCAGGTAGTCAAAAACATT.

This clone was seen repeatedly, ten times or more. The read ends 3 residues shy of where the CDR3 ends; the end is completed using the germline J gene. The chain combines TRBV5-1 with TRBJ1-5; 9 bases align to TRBD1. J lost 4 bases, V lost 0 bases, and 5 bases had no gene match. Germline V gives CDR1 SGHRS, CDR2 YFSETQ. This CDR3 is 16 amino acids long. The CDR3 sequence is CASSLGGTGRNQPQHF. The DNA read from the CDR3 is TGCGCCAGCAGCTTGGGAGGGACAGGGAGGAATCAGCCC. Supplemented by reference TRBV5-1 and TRBJ1-5, the full variable domain reads KAGVTQTPRYLIKTRGQQVTLSCSPISGHRSVSWYQQTPGQGLQFLFEYFSETQRNKGNFPGRFSGRQFSNSRSEMNVSTLELGDSALYLCASSLGGTGRNQPQHFGDGTRLSIL.

This clone was counted between two and nine times. Read sequence stops 3 residues before the CDR3 end, and the germline J gene provides the missing end. The chain employs TRBV7-6 and TRBJ2-7, with no clear D. CDR1 and CDR2 from the germline V gene are SGHVS and FNYEAQ. V lost 1 base and J 6 bases, leaving 13 bases between the germline ends. The length of the CDR3 is 14 residues. The sequenced part of the CDR3 DNA is TGTGCCAGCAGCTTAGATGAAGGGTATCTCGAG. This codes for CASSLDEGYLE. The CDR3, in full, reads CASSLDEGYLEQYF. The whole variable domain, filled in from reference TRBV7-6 and TRBJ2-7, reads GAGVSQSPRYKVTKRGQDVALRCDPISGHVSLYWYRQALGQGPEFLTYFNYEAQQDKSGLPNDRFSAERPEGSISTLTIQRTEQRDSAMYRCASSLDEGYLEQYFGPGTRLTVT.

Details on this clone: The missing CDR3 end, 3 residues past where the read stops, is filled in from the germline J gene. The rearrangement uses TRBV7-2 and TRBJ2-3; TRBD2 matches 8 bases. The CDR3 length is 14 residues. With 3 bases clipped from V and 3 bases from J, the junction kept 2 bases outside the gene matches. Germline-derived CDR1 and CDR2 are SGHTA and FQGNSA. The CDR3 bases that were read are TGTGCCAGCAGCTTTGGCGGGGGGACAGATACG. As protein: CASSFGGGTDT. The complete CDR3 protein is CASSFGGGTDTQYF.

This clone has at least ten counts. The read terminates 3 residues ahead of where the CDR3 ends, so the germline J gene completes it. The chain couples TRBV5-1 to TRBJ2-1; 9 bases agree with TRBD2. The CDR3 has 14 amino acids. Per the germline V gene, CDR1 is SGHRS and CDR2 is YFSETQ. The V gene end was trimmed by 4 bases and the J gene end by 9 bases; junction bases not matched to a gene: 8. Partial CDR3 DNA: TGCGCCAGCAGCCTTAGCGGGAGTACCGGTGAG. As protein: CASSLSGSTGE. In full, the CDR3 reads CASSLSGSTGEQFF.

This clone has more than one count but fewer than ten. The sequenced part of the CDR3 DNA is TGCGCCAGCAGCTTTTCTGGCACGGAGACC. Its translation: CASSFSGTET. The CDR3 reads in full as CASSFSGTETQYF. The chain is built from TRBV5-1 and TRBJ2-5; D is unclear. The CDR3 extends 3 residues past the end of the read, so its final part is completed from the germline J gene. Germline CDR1 SGHRS, CDR2 YFSETQ. The CDR3 runs to 13 residues. V lost 2 bases to trimming and J lost 5 bases, with 10 bases between them.

On this clone itself: The CDR3 extends 3 residues past the end of the read, so its final part is completed from the germline J gene. The chain combines TRBV19 with TRBJ2-2, with a tentative D call TRBD2 (7 bases). Deletions cut 3 bases from V and 7 bases from J, with 15 bases between. The germline V gene has CDR1 LNHDA and CDR2 SQIVND (reference sequence). The CDR3 is 15 amino acids. CDR3 region: CASSIVGGAGGELFF. The DNA read from the CDR3 is TGTGCCAGTAGTATTGTGGGGGGGGCCGGCGGGGAG.

At least ten counts were recorded for this clone. The CDR3 end is not reached by the read, which stops 3 residues before it; the germline J gene fills it in. V and J are TRBV20-1 and TRBJ2-7; 7 bases line up with TRBD2. This CDR3 has 15 residues. The germline CDR1 and CDR2 sequences are DFQATT and SNEGSKA (reference sequence). V dropped 6 bases and J dropped 5; count of bases not matched to a gene: 16. The part of the CDR3 DNA that was read is TGCAGTGCCCCAACGGGAGGCGGGGGAGGCGACGAG. Its protein is CSAPTGGGGGDE. The whole CDR3 sequence is CSAPTGGGGGDEQYF.